This TCR beta chain is from a study of Ad26.COV2.S vaccination and SARS-CoV-2 variants. Treatment defined: around 19 received Ad26.COV2.S at low or high dose, single or two shots; about 5 received placebo; per-sample allocation not given. Sample collection was performed on day 63 after the first vaccine or placebo injection. The method was immunoSEQ multiplex PCR; TCRdb's version includes in-frame clones alone and lacks a portion of them. The sample consists of roughly 400,000 clones, around 90% of them appearing once. The study's findings and limits: For non-spike TCRs, breadth in vaccine recipients resembled that in placebo recipients.

There are 14 residues in the CDR3. V was trimmed by 2 bases and J by 7 bases, leaving 11 bases between them. Germline V gene sequence: CDR1 MNHEY, CDR2 SVGEGT. Concerning this clone: Its antigen remains unknown.

This clonotype was sampled from a person between 18 and 59 years old who received the Ad26.COV2.S COVID-19 vaccine or a placebo. Sequencing used peripheral blood, obtained in a trial of Ad26.COV2.S vaccine versus placebo. The V gene is TRBV6-2 or TRBV6-3, the J gene TRBJ1-4; D ambiguous. CDR3 amino acids: CASSYPRRSEKLFF. The CDR3, as DNA: TGTGCCAGCAGTTACCCCCGGCGAAGTGAAAAACTGTTTTTT.